Listed below are T cell receptor beta chains from one sample, sequenced in a study of cytomegalovirus exposure and HLA in healthy donors. Method: immunoSEQ multiplex PCR; TCRdb's copy keeps in-frame clones and lacks some. The table lists over 150,000 clones, 82% of them singletons. Sequencing was performed on PBMCs. Every receptor here comes from a boy between 2 and 10 years old in good health and CMV-seronegative. Each CDR3 is given with its conserved first and last residue. The D gene is left open where the match is weak. Size is stated for part of the rows, as once, few or many counts, or as a class when the clone is expanded.

D gene	V gene	clone size	J gene	CDR3 protein	CDR3 DNA
TRBD2	TRBV4-1	-	TRBJ2-5	CASSQFSGVETQYF	TGCGCCAGCAGCCAATTCAGCGGGGTGGAGACCCAGTACTTC
TRBD2	TRBV27	-	TRBJ2-1	CASSSSGGPYNEQFF	TGTGCCAGCAGTTCGAGCGGGGGGCCCTACAATGAGCAGTTCTTC
-	TRBV7-2	-	TRBJ2-2	CASSFEVSGELFF	TGTGCCAGCAGCTTCGAGGTATCAGGGGAGCTGTTTTTT
TRBD2	TRBV7-6	-	TRBJ2-1	CASSPQRGFSGGIYYNEQFF	TGTGCCAGCAGCCCCCAGAGGGGTTTTAGCGGGGGAATCTACTACAATGAGCAGTTCTTC
TRBD1	TRBV6-5	-	TRBJ2-5	CASSNVQGAETQYF	TGTGCCAGCAGTAATGTACAGGGGGCGGAGACCCAGTACTTC
-	TRBV11-2	-	TRBJ1-1	CASRPLQGLNTEAFF	TGTGCCAGCAGGCCCCTACAGGGACTGAACACTGAAGCTTTCTTT
TRBD1	TRBV6-5	-	TRBJ1-2	CASSWDRGYTF	TGTGCCAGCAGCTGGGACAGGGGCTACACCTTC
-	TRBV5-1	few	TRBJ1-4	CASSFGASLNEKLFF	TGCGCCAGCAGCTTTGGGGCGTCCCTTAATGAAAAACTGTTTTTT
-	TRBV5-6	-	TRBJ2-3	CASDFYRDSTDTQYF	TGTGCCAGCGACTTCTACAGGGACAGCACAGATACGCAGTATTTT
-	TRBV27	-	TRBJ2-5	CASSSFRGSGLQETQYF	TGTGCCAGCAGTTCTTTTCGGGGGAGCGGCCTCCAAGAGACCCAGTACTTC
-	TRBV2	-	TRBJ1-1	CASRRVGGTEAFF	TGTGCCTCCAGGAGGGTCGGCGGGACTGAAGCTTTCTTT
-	TRBV2	-	TRBJ2-6	CASRTRSGANVLTF	TGTGCCAGCAGGACACGCTCTGGGGCCAACGTCCTGACTTTC
-	TRBV5-1	-	TRBJ2-1	CASSLEAAISYNEQFF	TGCGCCAGCAGCTTGGAAGCGGCCATCTCCTACAATGAGCAGTTCTTC
TRBD1	TRBV7-6	-	TRBJ1-1	CASSRRPRGEAEAFF	TGTGCCAGCAGCCGAAGACCCAGGGGGGAGGCTGAAGCTTTCTTT
TRBD2	TRBV12-5	-	TRBJ2-1	CASGTYSGNPHGQFF	TGTGCTAGTGGTACCTATAGCGGGAACCCCCATGGGCAGTTCTTC
-	TRBV4-3	once	TRBJ2-7	CASSQGGHNEQYF	TGCGCCAGCAGCCAAGGAGGACATAACGAGCAGTACTTC
-	TRBV12-5	-	TRBJ2-7	CASSRSLYEQYF	TGTGCTAGTAGTCGGTCACTCTACGAGCAGTACTTC
TRBD1	TRBV7-2	-	TRBJ1-2	CASSLRDRARGGYTF	TGTGCCAGCAGCTTAAGAGACAGGGCTCGGGGTGGCTACACCTTC
TRBD1	TRBV14	-	TRBJ2-6	CASSQRTGGWSGANGLTF	TGTGCCAGCAGCCAAAGGACAGGGGGATGGTCTGGGGCCAACGGCCTGACTTTC
-	TRBV19	once	TRBJ1-1	CASSMSREAFF	TGTGCCAGTAGTATGTCCCGTGAAGCTTTCTTT
TRBD1	TRBV6-1	few	TRBJ2-7	CASSAEGTGALEQYF	TGTGCCAGCAGTGCCGAGGGGACAGGGGCCCTCGAGCAGTACTTC
-	TRBV6-5	few	TRBJ1-5	CASRRGKNQPQHF	TGTGCCAGCAGGCGGGGAAAAAATCAGCCCCAGCATTTT
TRBD2	TRBV10-2	-	TRBJ2-3	CASRRGGGADTQYF	TGCGCCAGCAGACGGGGGGGCGGGGCAGATACGCAGTATTTT
-	TRBV6-1	few	TRBJ2-7	CASSSGNYEQYF	TGTGCCAGCAGTTCAGGGAACTACGAGCAGTACTTC
-	TRBV19	-	TRBJ2-7	CASSMPGKGKYF	TGTGCCAGTAGTATGCCAGGGAAGGGAAAGTACTTC
-	TRBV6-5	-	TRBJ1-1	CASSPQQGWVTEAFF	TGTGCCAGCAGTCCCCAACAGGGTTGGGTCACTGAAGCTTTCTTT
-	TRBV15	once	TRBJ1-2	CATSRAGALYGYTF	TGTGCCACCAGCAGAGCTGGGGCCCTCTATGGCTACACCTTC
TRBD1	TRBV9	-	TRBJ2-3	CASSVEGARPDTQYF	TGTGCCAGCAGCGTAGAGGGGGCCCGCCCAGATACGCAGTATTTT
TRBD1	TRBV4-1	-	TRBJ1-1	CASSQLKPTQGGYFF	TGCGCCAGCAGCCAACTGAAACCTACACAGGGGGGTTACTTCTTT
-	TRBV9	-	TRBJ1-1	CASSVQGDGVRTEVFF	TGTGCCAGCAGCGTACAAGGGGATGGAGTACGCACTGAAGTTTTCTTT
TRBD2	TRBV14	-	TRBJ2-3	CASSQDRTSNGTDTQYF	TGTGCCAGCAGCCAAGATAGGACTAGCAATGGCACAGATACGCAGTATTTT
-	TRBV4-3	few	TRBJ1-2	CASSQASGNGYGYTF	TGCGCCAGCAGCCAAGCTTCAGGGAATGGGTATGGCTACACCTTC
TRBD2	TRBV5-4	-	TRBJ2-1	CASSPGTSGGAEGEQFF	TGTGCCAGCAGCCCGGGGACTAGCGGGGGGGCCGAGGGTGAGCAGTTCTTC
-	TRBV10-3	-	TRBJ2-3	CAIRAHAGSGTDTQYF	TGTGCCATCAGGGCGCATGCGGGGTCGGGCACAGATACGCAGTATTTT
TRBD1	TRBV7-2	few	TRBJ1-4	CASSPSTGAYGKLFF	TGTGCCAGCAGCCCATCGACAGGGGCCTATGGAAAACTGTTTTTT
TRBD1	TRBV19	-	TRBJ2-1	CASSRDSYNEQFF	TGTGCCAGTAGTAGGGACAGCTACAATGAGCAGTTCTTC
-	TRBV19	few	TRBJ1-4	CASAREGKANEKLFF	TGTGCCAGTGCCAGGGAGGGGAAGGCTAATGAAAAACTGTTTTTT
TRBD1	TRBV19	-	TRBJ1-1	CASSIDGWGQGVDDTEAFF	TGTGCCAGTAGTATAGATGGTTGGGGACAGGGGGTGGATGACACTGAAGCTTTCTTT
TRBD2	TRBV7-9	few	TRBJ2-2	CASSFGGVTGELFF	TGTGCCAGCAGCTTCGGGGGGGTCACCGGGGAGCTGTTTTTT
TRBD2	TRBV5-1	-	TRBJ2-3	CASSPGTSGGEYELDTQYF	TGCGCCAGCAGCCCCGGGACTAGCGGGGGGGAGTATGAGTTAGATACGCAGTATTTT
-	TRBV5-6	-	TRBJ1-6	CASSWRGNSPLHF	TGTGCCAGCAGCTGGAGGGGTAATTCACCCCTCCACTTT
-	TRBV5-1	-	TRBJ2-7	CASSLAGGTAYEQYF	TGCGCCAGCAGCTTGGCTGGCGGGACGGCCTACGAGCAGTACTTC
-	TRBV6-5	-	TRBJ1-1	CASSYSDGRTEAFF	TGTGCCAGCAGTTACTCCGACGGGAGGACTGAAGCTTTCTTT
-	TRBV21-1	-	TRBJ1-2	CASSRQATGFWQQSDF	TGTGCCAGCAGCCGACAGGCGACAGGATTTTGGCAGCAGTCGGATTTC
-	TRBV7-9	-	TRBJ1-5	CASSSGQLNQPQHF	TGTGCCAGCAGCTCTGGACAGCTAAATCAGCCCCAGCATTTT
-	TRBV4-2	-	TRBJ1-2	CASSQEWRVTYGYTF	TGTGCCAGCAGCCAAGAATGGCGGGTGACCTATGGCTACACCTTC
TRBD1	TRBV2	-	TRBJ2-2	CASSEFTGATGELFF	TGTGCCAGCAGTGAATTCACAGGGGCTACCGGGGAGCTGTTTTTT
TRBD1	TRBV6-5	once	TRBJ1-1	CASSHNQGAGAFF	TGTGCCAGCAGCCATAACCAGGGGGCTGGAGCTTTCTTT
-	TRBV7-6	-	TRBJ2-2	CASSRGTGELFF	TGTGCCAGCAGCCGGGGGACCGGGGAGCTGTTTTTT
-	TRBV5-8	-	TRBJ2-6	CASSSTVVIPSGANVLTF	TGTGCCAGCAGCTCAACGGTTGTTATTCCCTCTGGGGCCAACGTCCTGACTTTC